The T cell receptor beta chain under discussion was sequenced for a study of T-cell reconstitution after alpha-beta-depleted transplantation in children. It was with unique molecular identifiers that the TCRbeta library was prepared. One entry per CDR3 protein, called by TCRdb with MiXCR from the PCR reads. The table lists 600,000 to 700,000 distinct CDR3 sequences, roughly 15% of them singletons. In this sample, this clonotype turned up many times. This may come from a read error, since a much larger clone is one base off. The CDR3 is 14 residues long. The V gene's germline CDR1 is SQVTM and CDR2 ANQGSEA. Trimming removed 4 bases at V and 0 bases at J, with 7 bases between.

The source was PBMCs from the stem cell graft donor, collected from the stem cell graft. The J gene is TRBJ2-6, the V gene TRBV29-1; possibly TRBD1 for D (5 bases). This receptor was identified in a human donor who donated a stem cell graft to a child with acute myeloid leukemia. Written as DNA, the CDR3 is TGCAGCGTTGGACAGAGCTCTGGGGCCAACGTCCTGACTTTC. Residues: CSVGQSSGANVLTF.